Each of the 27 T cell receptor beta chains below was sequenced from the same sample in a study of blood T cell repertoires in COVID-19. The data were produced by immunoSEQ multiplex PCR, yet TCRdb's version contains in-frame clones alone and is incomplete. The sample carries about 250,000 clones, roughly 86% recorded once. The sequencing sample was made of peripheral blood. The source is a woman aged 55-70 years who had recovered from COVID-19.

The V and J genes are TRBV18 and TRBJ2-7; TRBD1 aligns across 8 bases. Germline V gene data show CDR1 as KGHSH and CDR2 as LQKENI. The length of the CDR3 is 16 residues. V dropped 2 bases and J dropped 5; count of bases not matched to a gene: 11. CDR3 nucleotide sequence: TGTGCCAGCTCACCATCAGGAGGCAGGGGGCAGGACGAGCAGTACTTC. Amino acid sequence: CASSPSGGRGQDEQYF. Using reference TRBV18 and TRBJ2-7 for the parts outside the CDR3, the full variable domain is NAGVMQNPRHLVRRRGQEARLRCSPMKGHSHVYWYRQLPEEGLKFMVYLQKENIIDESGMPKERFSAEFPKEGPSILRIQQVVRGDSAAYFCASSPSGGRGQDEQYFGPGTRLTVT.

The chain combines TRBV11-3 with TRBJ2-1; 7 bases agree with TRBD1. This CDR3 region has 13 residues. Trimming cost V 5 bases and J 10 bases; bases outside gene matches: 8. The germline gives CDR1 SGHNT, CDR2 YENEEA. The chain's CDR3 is CASSIRQGREQFF. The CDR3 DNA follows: TGTGCCAGCAGCATTAGACAGGGACGGGAGCAGTTCTTC.

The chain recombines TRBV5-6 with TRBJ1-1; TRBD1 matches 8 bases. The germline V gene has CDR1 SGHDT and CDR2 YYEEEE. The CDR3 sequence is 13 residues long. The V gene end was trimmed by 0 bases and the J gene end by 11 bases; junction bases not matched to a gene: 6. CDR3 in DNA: TGTGCCAGCAGCTTGGGGACAGGGCTACAGGCTTTCTTT. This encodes CASSLGTGLQAFF.

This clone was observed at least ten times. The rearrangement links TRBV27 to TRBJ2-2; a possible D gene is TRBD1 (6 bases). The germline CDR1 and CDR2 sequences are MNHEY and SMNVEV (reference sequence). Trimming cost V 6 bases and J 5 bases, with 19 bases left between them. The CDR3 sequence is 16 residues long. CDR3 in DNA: TGTGCCAGCAGGACTCCCTCAGGGGCAGGGACCGGGGAGCTGTTTTTT. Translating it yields CASRTPSGAGTGELFF.

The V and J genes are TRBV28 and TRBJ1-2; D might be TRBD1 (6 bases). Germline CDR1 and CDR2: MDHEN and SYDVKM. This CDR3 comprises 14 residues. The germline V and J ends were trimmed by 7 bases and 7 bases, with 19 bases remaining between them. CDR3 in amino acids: CASTDRRTARGYTF. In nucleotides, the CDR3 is TGTGCCAGCACCGATAGGCGGACAGCGCGTGGCTACACCTTC.

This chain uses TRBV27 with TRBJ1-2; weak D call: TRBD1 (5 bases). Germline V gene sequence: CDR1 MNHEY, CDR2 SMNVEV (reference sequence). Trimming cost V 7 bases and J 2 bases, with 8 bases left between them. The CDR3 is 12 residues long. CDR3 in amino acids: CASMGGNYGYTF. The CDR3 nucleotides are TGTGCCAGCATGGGGGGGAACTATGGCTACACCTTC.

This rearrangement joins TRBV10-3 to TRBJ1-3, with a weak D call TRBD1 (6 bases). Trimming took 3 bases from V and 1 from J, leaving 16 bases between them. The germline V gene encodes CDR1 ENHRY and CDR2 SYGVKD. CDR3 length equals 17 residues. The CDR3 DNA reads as TGTGCCATCAGTGAAAGTTTTAAGAGGGGGTCTGGAAACACCATATATTTT. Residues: CAISESFKRGSGNTIYF.

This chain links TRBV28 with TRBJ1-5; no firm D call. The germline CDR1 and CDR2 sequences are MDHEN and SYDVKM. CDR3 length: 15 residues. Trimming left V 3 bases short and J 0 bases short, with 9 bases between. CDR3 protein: CASSLPGDSNQPQHF. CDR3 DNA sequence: TGTGCCAGCAGTTTGCCCGGGGATAGCAATCAGCCCCAGCATTTT.

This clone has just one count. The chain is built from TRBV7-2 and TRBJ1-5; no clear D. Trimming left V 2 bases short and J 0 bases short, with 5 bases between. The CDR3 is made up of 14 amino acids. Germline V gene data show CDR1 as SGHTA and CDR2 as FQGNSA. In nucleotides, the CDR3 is TGTGCCAGCAGCTTACACTATAGCAATCAGCCCCAGCATTTT. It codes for CASSLHYSNQPQHF.

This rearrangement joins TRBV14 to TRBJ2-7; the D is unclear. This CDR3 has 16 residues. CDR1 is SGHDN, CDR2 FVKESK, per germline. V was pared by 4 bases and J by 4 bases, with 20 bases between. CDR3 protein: CASSLTGGRPRYEQYF. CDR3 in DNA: TGTGCCAGCAGCCTCACGGGTGGCAGACCCCGATACGAGCAGTACTTC.

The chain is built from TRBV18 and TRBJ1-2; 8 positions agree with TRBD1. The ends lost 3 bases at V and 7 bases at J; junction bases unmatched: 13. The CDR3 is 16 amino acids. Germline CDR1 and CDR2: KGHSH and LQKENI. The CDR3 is CASSPFSGQAAIGYTF. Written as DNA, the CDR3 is TGTGCCAGCTCACCGTTTTCGGGACAGGCAGCTATTGGCTACACCTTC.

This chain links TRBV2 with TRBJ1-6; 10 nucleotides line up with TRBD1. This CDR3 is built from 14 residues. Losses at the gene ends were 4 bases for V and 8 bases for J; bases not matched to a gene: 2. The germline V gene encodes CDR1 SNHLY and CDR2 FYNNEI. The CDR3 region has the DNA TGTGCCAGCAGTGGGACAGGGGGAGATTCACCCCTCCACTTT. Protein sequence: CASSGTGGDSPLHF.

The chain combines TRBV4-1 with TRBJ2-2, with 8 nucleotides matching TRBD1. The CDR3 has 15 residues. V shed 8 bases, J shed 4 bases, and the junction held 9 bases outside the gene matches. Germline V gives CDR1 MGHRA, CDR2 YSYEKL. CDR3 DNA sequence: TGCGCCAGCGGACGACAGGGGTACGGCACCGGGGAGCTGTTTTTT. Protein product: CASGRQGYGTGELFF.

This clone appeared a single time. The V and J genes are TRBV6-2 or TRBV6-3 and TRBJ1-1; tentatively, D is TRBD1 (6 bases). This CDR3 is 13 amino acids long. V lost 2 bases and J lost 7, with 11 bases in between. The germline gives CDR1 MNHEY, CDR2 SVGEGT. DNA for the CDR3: TGTGCCAGCAGTTACGCCCCGGACAGTGAAGCTTTCTTT. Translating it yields CASSYAPDSEAFF.

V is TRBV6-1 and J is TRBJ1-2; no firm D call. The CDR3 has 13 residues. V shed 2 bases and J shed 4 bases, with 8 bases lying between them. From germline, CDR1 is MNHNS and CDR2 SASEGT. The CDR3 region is CASSEQASYGYTF. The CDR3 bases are TGTGCCAGCAGTGAACAGGCCTCCTATGGCTACACCTTC.

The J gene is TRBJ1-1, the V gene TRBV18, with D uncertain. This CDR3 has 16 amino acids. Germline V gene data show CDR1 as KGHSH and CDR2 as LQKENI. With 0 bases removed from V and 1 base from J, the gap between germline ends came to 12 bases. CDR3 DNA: TGTGCCAGCTCACCACCCTCGCTCCGGGGGAACACTGAAGCTTTCTTT. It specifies CASSPPSLRGNTEAFF.

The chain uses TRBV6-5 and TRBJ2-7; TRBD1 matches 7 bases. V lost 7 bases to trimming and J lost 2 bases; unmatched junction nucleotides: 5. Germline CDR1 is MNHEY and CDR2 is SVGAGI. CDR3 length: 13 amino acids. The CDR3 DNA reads TGTGCCAGCACCGAGGGACAGCCCTACGAGCAGTACTTC. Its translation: CASTEGQPYEQYF.

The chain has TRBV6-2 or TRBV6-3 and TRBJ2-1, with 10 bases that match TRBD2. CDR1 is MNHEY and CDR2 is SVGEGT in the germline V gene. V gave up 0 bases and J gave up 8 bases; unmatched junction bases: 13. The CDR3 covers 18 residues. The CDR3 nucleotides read TGTGCCAGCAGTTACTCGAAGTCTAGCGGGGGCCCGGGGGATGAGCAGTTCTTC. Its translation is CASSYSKSSGGPGDEQFF.

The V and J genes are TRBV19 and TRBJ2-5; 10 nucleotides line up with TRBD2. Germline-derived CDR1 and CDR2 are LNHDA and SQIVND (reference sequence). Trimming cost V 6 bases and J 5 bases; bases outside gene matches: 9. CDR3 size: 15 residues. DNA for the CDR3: TGTGCCAGTAGGCCTAGCGGGGGCGCTCAGGAGACCCAGTACTTC. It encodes CASRPSGGAQETQYF.

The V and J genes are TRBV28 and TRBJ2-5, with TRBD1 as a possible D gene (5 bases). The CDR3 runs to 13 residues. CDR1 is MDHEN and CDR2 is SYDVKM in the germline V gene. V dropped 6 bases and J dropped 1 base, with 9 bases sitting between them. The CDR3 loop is CASRRQGQETQYF. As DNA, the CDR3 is TGTGCCAGCAGACGGCAGGGCCAAGAGACCCAGTACTTC.

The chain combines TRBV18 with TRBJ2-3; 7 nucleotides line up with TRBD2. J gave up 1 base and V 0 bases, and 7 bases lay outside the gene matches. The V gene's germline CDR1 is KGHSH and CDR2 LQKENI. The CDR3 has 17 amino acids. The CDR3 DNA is TGTGCCAGCTCACCACCGCTGCGGGGAGGGGGCACAGATACGCAGTATTTT. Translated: CASSPPLRGGGTDTQYF.

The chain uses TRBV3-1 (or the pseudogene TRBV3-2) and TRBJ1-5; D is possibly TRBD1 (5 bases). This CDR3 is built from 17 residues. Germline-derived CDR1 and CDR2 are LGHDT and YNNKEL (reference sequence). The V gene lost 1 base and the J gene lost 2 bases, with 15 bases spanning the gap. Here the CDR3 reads CASSQGQTVSGNQPQHF. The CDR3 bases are TGTGCCAGCAGCCAAGGACAGACGGTAAGCGGCAATCAGCCCCAGCATTTT.

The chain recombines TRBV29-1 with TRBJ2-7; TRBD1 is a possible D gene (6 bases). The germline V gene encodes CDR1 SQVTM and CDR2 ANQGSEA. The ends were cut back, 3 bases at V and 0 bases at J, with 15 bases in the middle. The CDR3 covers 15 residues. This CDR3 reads CSVDRQGIGSYEQYF. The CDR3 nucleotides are TGCAGCGTTGACAGGCAGGGGATTGGCTCCTACGAGCAGTACTTC.

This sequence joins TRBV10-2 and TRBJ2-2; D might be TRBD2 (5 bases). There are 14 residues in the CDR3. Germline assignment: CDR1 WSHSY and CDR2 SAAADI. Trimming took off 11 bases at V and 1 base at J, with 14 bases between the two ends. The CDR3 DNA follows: TGCGCCGGACGGGCGGGTTTGAACACCGGGGAGCTGTTTTTT. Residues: CAGRAGLNTGELFF.

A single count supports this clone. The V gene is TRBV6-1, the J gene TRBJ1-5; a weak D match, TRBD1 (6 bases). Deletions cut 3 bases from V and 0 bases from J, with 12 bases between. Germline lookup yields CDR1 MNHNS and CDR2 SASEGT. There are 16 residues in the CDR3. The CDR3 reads CASSEQGTHSNQPQHF. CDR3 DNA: TGTGCCAGCAGTGAGCAGGGGACGCATAGCAATCAGCCCCAGCATTTT.

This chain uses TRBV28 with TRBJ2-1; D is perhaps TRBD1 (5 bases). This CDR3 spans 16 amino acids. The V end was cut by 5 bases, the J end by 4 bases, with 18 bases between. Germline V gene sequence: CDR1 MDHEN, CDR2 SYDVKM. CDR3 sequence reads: CASSKFQGFPYNEQFF. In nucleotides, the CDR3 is TGTGCCAGCAGTAAATTCCAGGGTTTTCCTTACAATGAGCAGTTCTTC.

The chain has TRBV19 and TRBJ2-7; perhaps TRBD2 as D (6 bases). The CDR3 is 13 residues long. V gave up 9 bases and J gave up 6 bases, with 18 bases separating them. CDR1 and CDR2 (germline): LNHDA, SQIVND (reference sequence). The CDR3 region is CARRSEPEGEQYF. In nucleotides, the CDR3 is TGTGCCAGACGTAGCGAACCGGAGGGCGAGCAGTACTTC.